Described below is a single T cell receptor (beta chain) sequence and its context. Its antigen is unidentified. The data stem from a study of T cells expressing NK-cell markers. Looking at the study overall: Sorted CD3+CD56-NKG2C+, CD3+CD56+NKG2C+ and CD3+CD56+NKG2C- T cells supplied the TCR beta repertoires.

A 5'RACE template switching approach incorporating UMIs was used to make TCR beta cDNA. After re-calling the 5' RACE reads, TCRdb lists one entry per CDR3 protein, DNA absent. The sample has some 460,000 distinct CDR3 sequences, and its top ten clones hold 1.4%. Broader study findings: One observes that, in a few donors, these clonotypes were also the leading ones within the CD3+CD56-NKG2C+ fraction. In a group of several donors, dominant NKG2C+ clonotypes represented about 1.0-7.5% of CD8+ T cells.

Germline V gene sequence: CDR1 MNHEY, CDR2 SMNVEV (reference sequence). CDR3 length: 16 amino acids. The clonotype was recovered from a woman between 45 and 60 years old in good health. Sequencing was carried out using blood T cells: a sorted CD56 or NKG2C T cell subset, CD4+ or CD8+ T cells, or bulk PBMC T cells (not recorded which). V usage is TRBV27 and J usage is TRBJ2-1; TCRdb designates TRBD2, a call that cannot be tested without DNA. The CDR3 protein is CASSPKAGSSYNEQFF.